Below are 24 T cell receptor beta chains sequenced from a single sample in a study of T cells in Graves' hyperthyroidism and ophthalmopathy. TCR beta CDR3 regions were amplified from RNA. HTBI primers were used for first-round RT-PCR of the TCR CDR3. TCRdb processed the multiplex PCR reads anew with MiXCR; each CDR3 protein has one entry. In the table there are some 620,000 distinct CDR3 sequences, 16% of which are singletons. The sample taken for sequencing was blood. The source of these receptors is a woman in her 30s with Graves' hyperthyroidism.

This clonotype has ten or more counts. This sequence joins TRBV12-3 or TRBV12-4 and TRBJ2-5, with 8 nucleotides matching TRBD2. Unmatched junction bases numbered 5, after V lost 6 bases and J lost 5 bases. CDR3 length: 13 amino acids. The CDR3 coding sequence is TGTGCCAGCAGGACGGGAGGGCCGGAGACCCAGTACTTC. It translates to CASRTGGPETQYF.

As for this clonotype: This may be a read error, as it is one base from a much larger clone. V usage is TRBV13 and J usage is TRBJ1-2; D perhaps matches TRBD1 (5 bases). The CDR3 runs to 14 residues. Germline V gene data show CDR1 as PRHDT and CDR2 as FYEKMQ (reference sequence). V shed 4 bases and J shed 6 bases, with 15 bases lying between them. The CDR3 bases are TGTGCCAGCAGCTCCACATGGGGGATCGATGGCTACACCTTC. Translated, it gives CASSSTWGIDGYTF.

The J gene is TRBJ2-1, the V gene TRBV20-1; 11 bases map to TRBD2. V trimming: 2 bases; J trimming: 11 bases; junction bases outside the gene matches: 14. This CDR3 region has 16 residues. The germline V gene encodes CDR1 DFQATT and CDR2 SNEGSKA (reference sequence). The DNA of the CDR3 is TGCAGTGCTAGACGGCTACGGCTAGCGGGAGGAACCCAGCAGTTCTTC. The encoded protein is CSARRLRLAGGTQQFF.

This clonotype was counted only a few times. The rearrangement joins TRBV20-1 to TRBJ2-7; perhaps TRBD2 as D (5 bases). This CDR3 is built from 11 residues. Germline V gives CDR1 DFQATT, CDR2 SNEGSKA (reference sequence). V was shortened by 3 bases and J by 6 bases, with 9 bases between the two germline ends. CDR3 region: CSARPGVEQYF. CDR3 coding DNA: TGCAGTGCTAGGCCCGGGGTCGAGCAGTACTTC.

The table lists this clonotype with many counts. The J gene is TRBJ1-1, the V gene TRBV7-2; no firm D call. With 0 bases removed from V and 1 base from J, the gap between germline ends came to 6 bases. The V gene's germline CDR1 is SGHTA and CDR2 FQGNSA. The CDR3 has 14 residues. CDR3 nucleotides: TGTGCCAGCAGCTTAGCGCGCTCGAACACTGAAGCTTTCTTT. This gives the protein CASSLARSNTEAFF.

This clonotype was detected ten times or more. The rearrangement uses TRBV30 and TRBJ1-1; 7 bases are a match to TRBD1. The CDR3 has 12 residues. Unmatched junction bases numbered 1, after V lost 5 bases and J lost 1 base. The germline V gene encodes CDR1 GTSNPN and CDR2 SVGIG (reference sequence). CDR3 residues: CAWGQENTEAFF. CDR3 sequence (DNA): TGTGCCTGGGGACAGGAGAACACTGAAGCTTTCTTT.

A word on this clonotype: A much larger clone differs by one base, so this may be a read error. The rearrangement uses TRBV30 and TRBJ2-7; D remains ambiguous. V lost 5 bases, J lost 3 bases, and 11 bases lay in between. The CDR3 extends over 12 amino acids. Per the germline V gene, CDR1 is GTSNPN and CDR2 is SVGIG (reference sequence). The CDR3 nucleotides are TGTGCCTGGCGTGAATGGGACTACGAGCAGTACTTC. It specifies CAWREWDYEQYF.

The chain is built from TRBV11-3 and TRBJ2-1; TRBD1 matches at 7 bases. The germline CDR1 and CDR2 sequences are SGHNT and YENEEA. The CDR3 runs to 15 residues. V lost 1 base, J lost 4 bases, and 4 bases stayed unmatched. This CDR3 reads CASSLVGTEYNEQFF. The CDR3 DNA sequence: TGTGCCAGCAGCTTAGTGGGGACAGAATACAATGAGCAGTTCTTC. Combining the CDR3 with reference TRBV11-3 and TRBJ2-1 gives the whole variable domain EAGVVQSPRYKIIEKKQPVAFWCNPISGHNTLYWYLQNLGQGPELLIRYENEEAVDDSQLPKDRFSAERLKGVDSTLKIQPAELGDSAVYLCASSLVGTEYNEQFFGPGTRLTVL.

The chain couples TRBV4-1 to TRBJ1-2; 7 bases map to TRBD1. The CDR3 length is 16 residues. The V gene end was trimmed by 2 bases and the J gene end by 0 bases; junction bases not matched to a gene: 6. Germline V gene lookup returns CDR1 MGHRA and CDR2 YSYEKL. The CDR3, as DNA: TGCGCCAGCAGCCAACCGCGGGACAGAACTAACTATGGCTACACCTTC. Its translation: CASSQPRDRTNYGYTF.

The chain uses TRBV11-2 and TRBJ1-1; possible D gene TRBD1, 6 bases. Germline assignment: CDR1 SGHAT and CDR2 FQNNGV. This CDR3 has 14 residues. V dropped 3 bases and J dropped 4 bases, with 12 bases sitting between them. DNA for the CDR3: TGTGCCAGCAGCTTGGGGGGCTCGAGCACTGAAGCTTTCTTT. This gives the protein CASSLGGSSTEAFF.

This clonotype was counted ten times or more. The chain uses TRBV12-3 or TRBV12-4 and TRBJ1-2; D gene ambiguous. The CDR3 covers 14 residues. The V and J ends lost 8 bases and 4 bases respectively, with 17 bases between them. CDR3 in DNA: TGTGCCAGCTGGTTTTCCCCGCAGAGCTATGGCTACACCTTC. It translates to CASWFSPQSYGYTF.

This clonotype was detected many times. The chain links TRBV20-1 to TRBJ1-1; D remains unclear. The CDR3 extends over 15 amino acids. With 0 bases removed from V and 6 bases from J, the gap between germline ends came to 17 bases. Per germline, CDR1 DFQATT and CDR2 SNEGSKA (reference sequence). The CDR3 DNA follows: TGCAGTGCTAGAGATCTTCCGAGAGGGTATGCTGAAGCTTTCTTT. It encodes CSARDLPRGYAEAFF.

V is TRBV19 and J is TRBJ1-2; 7 bases are shared with TRBD1. J was trimmed by 6 bases and V by 9 bases; bases with no gene match: 13. CDR3 size: 14 residues. Looked up from germline, CDR1 is LNHDA and CDR2 is SQIVND (reference sequence). CDR3 nucleotides: TGTGCCAGCCGCGGAGGGAGGGGGCAGGATGGCTACACCTTC. Translated: CASRGGRGQDGYTF. Full variable domain (outside the CDR3, taken from reference TRBV19 and TRBJ1-2): DGGITQSPKYLFRKEGQNVTLSCEQNLNHDAMYWYRQDPGQGLRLIYYSQIVNDFQKGDIAEGYSVSREKKESFPLTVTSAQKNPTAFYLCASRGGRGQDGYTFGSGTRLTVV.

This clonotype was seen a handful of times. The V and J genes are TRBV20-1 and TRBJ1-2; D is unresolved. This CDR3 is 15 amino acids long. Per germline, CDR1 DFQATT and CDR2 SNEGSKA (reference sequence). Trimming left V 2 bases short and J 1 base short, with 14 bases between. The CDR3 coding sequence is TGCAGTGCTAGAATTCTTGGGGTCAATAACTATGGCTACACCTTC. Encoded protein: CSARILGVNNYGYTF.

This clonotype was found a few times. The rearrangement links TRBV6-2 or TRBV6-3 to TRBJ2-6, with 9 bases identical to TRBD1. This CDR3 is 15 amino acids long. From germline, CDR1 is MNHEY and CDR2 SVGEGT. Trimming cost V 7 bases and J 4 bases; bases outside gene matches: 5. The CDR3 bases are TGTGCCAGCACTGGGACAGGGTTCGGGGCCAACGTCCTGACTTTC. Its protein product is CASTGTGFGANVLTF.

This clonotype has a count of ten or more. V usage is TRBV5-1 and J usage is TRBJ1-1; D is perhaps TRBD1 (6 bases). Trimming took 4 bases from V and 0 from J, leaving 10 bases between them. This CDR3 is built from 14 residues. Germline V gene sequence: CDR1 SGHRS, CDR2 YFSETQ. In nucleotides, the CDR3 is TGCGCCAGCAGCCCAGGGGCTTTGAACACTGAAGCTTTCTTT. Protein sequence: CASSPGALNTEAFF.

This clonotype was counted many times. The chain has TRBV6-1 and TRBJ2-7; TRBD2 matches 9 bases. Trimming at V came to 6 bases and at J to 4 bases, leaving 7 bases not matched to a gene. Germline CDR1 is MNHNS and CDR2 is SASEGT. The CDR3 contains 14 residues. The CDR3 DNA sequence: TGTGCCAGCAGGAGACTAGCGGAGGGGTACGAGCAGTACTTC. Its translation: CASRRLAEGYEQYF.

This sequence joins TRBV2 and TRBJ1-6; D gene unclear. Germline V gene data show CDR1 as SNHLY and CDR2 as FYNNEI. V was cut by 6 bases and J by 8 bases, with 11 bases left in between. CDR3 length equals 13 residues. CDR3 amino acids: CASSQSGHSPLHF. CDR3 bases: TGTGCCAGCAGCCAATCGGGCCATTCACCCCTCCACTTT.

This clonotype appeared many times. This sequence joins TRBV28 and TRBJ2-7; TRBD1 aligns across 8 bases. The CDR3 covers 15 residues. After removal of 5 bases from V and 3 bases from J, the junction contained 9 bases not matched to a gene. CDR1 and CDR2 from the germline V gene are MDHEN and SYDVKM. Here the CDR3 DNA reads TGTGCCAGCAGTCGGCCGACAGGGGTGGTCTACGAGCAGTACTTC. The encoded protein is CASSRPTGVVYEQYF.

This clonotype showed up many times. The V and J genes are TRBV7-2 and TRBJ1-5; D unresolved. CDR1 and CDR2 from the germline V gene are SGHTA and FQGNSA. V lost 5 bases and J 5 bases, leaving 10 bases between the germline ends. There are 13 residues in the CDR3. This chain's CDR3 is CASSTRTDQPQHF. The CDR3 DNA reads as TGTGCCAGCAGCACCCGAACAGATCAGCCCCAGCATTTT.

This clonotype was picked up many times. The chain is built from TRBV6-1 and TRBJ2-7; D perhaps matches TRBD1 (5 bases). V gave up 5 bases and J gave up 2 bases, with 7 bases separating them. Looked up from germline, CDR1 is MNHNS and CDR2 is SASEGT. This CDR3 is 12 amino acids long. The CDR3 protein is CASSKQAYEQYF. The DNA for the CDR3 is TGTGCCAGCAGTAAACAGGCCTACGAGCAGTACTTC.

This clonotype was found many times. The CDR3 DNA follows: TGCAGTGCTCCCCCGGTGGTAGCGGGAGTTCCTTGGGAGACCCAGTACTTC. It yields the protein CSAPPVVAGVPWETQYF. The V gene is TRBV20-1, the J gene TRBJ2-5, with TRBD2 identical over 9 bases. J was trimmed by 5 bases and V by 5 bases; bases with no gene match: 18. The length of the CDR3 is 17 residues. Germline V CDR1 and CDR2: DFQATT, SNEGSKA (reference sequence).

The chain has TRBV19 and TRBJ2-1, with no clear D. The CDR3 length is 13 residues. Germline V gene lookup returns CDR1 LNHDA and CDR2 SQIVND (reference sequence). V dropped 2 bases and J dropped 10 bases, with 12 bases sitting between them. CDR3 protein: CASSINPSREQFF. DNA for the CDR3: TGTGCCAGTAGTATAAACCCTTCCAGGGAGCAGTTCTTC.

This clonotype was recorded at least ten times. The chain links TRBV29-1 to TRBJ2-7; D call uncertain. Germline V gene lookup returns CDR1 SQVTM and CDR2 ANQGSEA. The CDR3 totals 12 residues. Between the trimmed V and J ends, which lost 7 bases and 0 bases, there was a span of 10 bases. The CDR3 DNA sequence: TGCAGCGCCCTGAGTCCCTCCTACGAGCAGTACTTC. It yields the protein CSALSPSYEQYF.